This record covers a single T cell receptor beta chain. Its antigen is not yet known. No quality values exist for individual bases; no much larger clone is one base distant. V loses 6 bases, J loses 6 bases, and the germline ends lie 24 bases apart. The CDR3 runs 17 amino acids, cysteine and phenylalanine included. The entry retains the CDR3 DNA only, 51 bases that are in frame from base 1. The germline V gene (reference sequence) gives CDR1 as MNHNY and CDR2 as SVGAGI. These data are taken from a study of T-cell memory formation after mild COVID-19 (dated by TCRdb to about 2021). About the investigation overall: TCR sequence clusters from the two donors were largely donor specific. T-cell clones expanding and contracting after mild COVID-19 in two donors were tracked by longitudinal TCRalpha and TCRbeta repertoire sequencing. Two young, previously healthy adult volunteers, one female and one male, were included in the cohort. General conclusions and limits of the study: Balanced CD4/CD8 phenotypes were observed for clones contracting from day 15 to 85, whereas a bias towards CD4+ was observed for a second wave of clones expanding from day 15 to 37. Contracting CD4+ clones appeared mostly in the CM and EM memory subsets, whereas CD8+ clones were enriched in EMRA. SARS-CoV-2 specificity of the second-wave clones peaking on day 37 was not confirmed. Only a couple of mild cases were covered in the study, and larger cohorts including severe cases with pre-infection samples were considered necessary. The detection of some responding clones in pre-infection memory suggests that pre-existing cross-reactive memory T cells joined the SARS-CoV-2 response.

Ficoll-Paque density gradient centrifugation was used to isolate PBMCs. TCRdb names Illumina NovaSeq 6000 as the instrument used. Using 5'RACE with constant-segment primers, TCRalpha and TCRbeta cDNA libraries were constructed, with sample barcodes and unique molecular identifiers added in the process. Trizol reagent was used to extract RNA from every sample. The libraries were amplified in two PCR steps, and the second step added a second sample barcode and Illumina TruSeq adapters. Libraries were sequenced on an Illumina NovaSeq with 2 x 150 bp paired-end reads. As for the authors' bioinformatics: Demultiplexing of reads and collapsing into UMI-guided consensus sequences were performed with migec v1.2.7. With mixcr v2.1.11, UMI consensuses were aligned to TRA and TRB V and J templates and assembled into clonotypes. A clonotype was counted as expanded or contracted only when both edgeR and NoisET called the clonotype significant, with the noise models trained on biological replicates. For edgeR calls, the cutoffs were a false discovery rate-adjusted p below 0.01 and a log2 fold-change threshold of 1. As an exploratory analysis of dynamics, max-normalized trajectories of the 1000 most abundant clonotypes were examined with PCA combined with hierarchical clustering. The CD4 or CD8 phenotype of responding clones was assigned using the separately sequenced CD4+ and CD8+ repertoires. The raw public data were reprocessed by TCRdb itself: fastp quality trimming at Q25, MiXCR clonotype calling, in-frame beta chains only. CDR3 protein duplicates are merged, each entry listing the most common genes and DNA. These V and J calls derive from TCRdb rather than the authors' analysis. Within this sample are a few hundred thousand distinct CDR3 sequences, with roughly a fifth of them counted one time only. About 21% of the sample is held by the ten biggest clonotypes.

Sequencing used PBMCs or a T cell subset sorted from them (not recorded which). The TCR comes from a young man who had mild COVID-19 (a few samples of this study predate the infection). The sample titles of this study are shuffled in the database, so cell type and time point are left out; the donor was told from shared clones. Recombination linked TRBV6-6 to TRBJ2-1; D gene: possibly TRBD1, on 8 matching bases. The CDR3 corresponds to CASSLPGGQGAANEQFF. The DNA is TGTGCCAGCAGCCTCCCCGGGGGGCAGGGGGCAGCCAATGAGCAGTTCTTC.